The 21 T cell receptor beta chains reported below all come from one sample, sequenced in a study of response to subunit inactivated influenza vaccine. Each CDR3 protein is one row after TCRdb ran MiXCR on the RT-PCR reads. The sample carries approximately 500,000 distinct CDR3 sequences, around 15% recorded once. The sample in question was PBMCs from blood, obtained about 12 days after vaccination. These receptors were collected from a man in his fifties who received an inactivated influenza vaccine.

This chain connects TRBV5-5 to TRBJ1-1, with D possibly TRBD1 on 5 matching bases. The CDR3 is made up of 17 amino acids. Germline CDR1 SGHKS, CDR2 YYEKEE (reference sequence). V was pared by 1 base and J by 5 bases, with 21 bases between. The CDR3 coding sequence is TGTGCCAGCAGCTTGTTCACCACAGGACGATTGGGGACTGAAGCTTTCTTT. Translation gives CASSLFTTGRLGTEAFF.

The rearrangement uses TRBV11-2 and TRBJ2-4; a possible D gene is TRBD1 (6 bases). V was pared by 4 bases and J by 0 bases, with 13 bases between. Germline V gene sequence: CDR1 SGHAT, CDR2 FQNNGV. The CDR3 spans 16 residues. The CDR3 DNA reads TGTGCCAGCAGCTCACCCAGGGGTGCAGCCAAAAACATTCAGTACTTC. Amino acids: CASSSPRGAAKNIQYF.

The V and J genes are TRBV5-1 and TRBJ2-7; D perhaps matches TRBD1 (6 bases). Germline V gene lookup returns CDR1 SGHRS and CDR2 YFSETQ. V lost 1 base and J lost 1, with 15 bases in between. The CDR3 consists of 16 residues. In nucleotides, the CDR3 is TGCGCCAGCAGCTTGCAGGCAGGGGCGAATTCCTACGAGCAGTACTTC. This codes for CASSLQAGANSYEQYF.

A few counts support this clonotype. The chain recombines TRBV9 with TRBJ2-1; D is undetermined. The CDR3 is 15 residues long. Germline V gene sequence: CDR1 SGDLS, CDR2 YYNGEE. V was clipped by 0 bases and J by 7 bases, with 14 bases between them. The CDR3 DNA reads TGTGCCAGCAGCGTAGGTCTCCAAGACCCTAATGAGCAGTTCTTC. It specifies CASSVGLQDPNEQFF.

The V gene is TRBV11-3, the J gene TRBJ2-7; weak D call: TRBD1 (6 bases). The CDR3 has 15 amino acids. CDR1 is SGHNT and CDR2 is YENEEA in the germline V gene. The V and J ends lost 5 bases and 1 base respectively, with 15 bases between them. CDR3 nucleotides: TGTGCCAGCAGCCCCGGCAGGGGAGCTTCCTACGAGCAGTACTTC. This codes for CASSPGRGASYEQYF.

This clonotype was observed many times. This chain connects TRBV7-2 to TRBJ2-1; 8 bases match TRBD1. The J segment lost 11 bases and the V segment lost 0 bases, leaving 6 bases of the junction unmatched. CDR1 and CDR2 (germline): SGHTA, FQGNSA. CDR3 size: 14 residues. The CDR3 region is CASSLALGQVKQFF. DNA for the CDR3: TGTGCCAGCAGCTTAGCTTTGGGACAGGTCAAGCAGTTCTTC.

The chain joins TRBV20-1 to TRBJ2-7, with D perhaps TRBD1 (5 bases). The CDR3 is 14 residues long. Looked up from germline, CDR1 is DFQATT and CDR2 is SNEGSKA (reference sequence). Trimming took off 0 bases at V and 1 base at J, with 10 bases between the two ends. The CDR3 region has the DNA TGCAGTGCTAGAGATCAGGGAACGTCCTACGAGCAGTACTTC. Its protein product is CSARDQGTSYEQYF.

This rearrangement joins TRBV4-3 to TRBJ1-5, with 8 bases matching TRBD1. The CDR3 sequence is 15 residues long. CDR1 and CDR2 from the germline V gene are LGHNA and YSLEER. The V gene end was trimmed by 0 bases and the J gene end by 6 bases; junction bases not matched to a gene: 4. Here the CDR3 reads CASSQEAGGVQPQHF. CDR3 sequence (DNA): TGCGCCAGCAGCCAAGAAGCAGGGGGCGTTCAGCCCCAGCATTTT.

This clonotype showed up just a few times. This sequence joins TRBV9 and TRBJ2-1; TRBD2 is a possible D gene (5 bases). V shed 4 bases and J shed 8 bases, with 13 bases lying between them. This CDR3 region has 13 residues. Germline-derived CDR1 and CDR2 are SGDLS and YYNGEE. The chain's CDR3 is CASSPPSSDEQFF. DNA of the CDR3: TGTGCCAGCAGCCCCCCTAGCTCTGATGAGCAGTTCTTC.

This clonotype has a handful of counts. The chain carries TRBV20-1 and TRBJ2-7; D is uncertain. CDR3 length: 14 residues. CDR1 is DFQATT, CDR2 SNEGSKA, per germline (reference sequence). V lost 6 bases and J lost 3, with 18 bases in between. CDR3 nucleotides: TGCAGTGCCCGCTGGGGTTTAGCCCACTACGAGCAGTACTTC. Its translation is CSARWGLAHYEQYF.

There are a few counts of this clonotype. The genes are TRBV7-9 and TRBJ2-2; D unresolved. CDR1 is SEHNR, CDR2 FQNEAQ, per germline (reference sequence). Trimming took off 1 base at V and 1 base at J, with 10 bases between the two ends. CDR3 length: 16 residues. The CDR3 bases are TGTGCCAGCAGCTTAGTTAGCAGACGGAACACCGGGGAGCTGTTTTTT. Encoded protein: CASSLVSRRNTGELFF.

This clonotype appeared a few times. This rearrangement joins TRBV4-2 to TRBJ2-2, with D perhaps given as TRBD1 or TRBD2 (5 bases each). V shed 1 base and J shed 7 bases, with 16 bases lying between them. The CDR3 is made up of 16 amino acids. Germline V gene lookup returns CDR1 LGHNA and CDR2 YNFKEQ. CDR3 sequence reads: CASSQGEQGGGGELFF. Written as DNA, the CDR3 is TGTGCCAGCAGCCAAGGCGAGCAGGGTGGGGGCGGGGAGCTGTTTTTT.

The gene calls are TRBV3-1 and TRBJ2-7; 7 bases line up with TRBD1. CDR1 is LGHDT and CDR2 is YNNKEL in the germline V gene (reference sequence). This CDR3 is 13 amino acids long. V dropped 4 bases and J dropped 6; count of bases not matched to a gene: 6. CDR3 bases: TGTGCCAGCAGCCTACCGACAGGGTTCGAGCAGTACTTC. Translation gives CASSLPTGFEQYF.

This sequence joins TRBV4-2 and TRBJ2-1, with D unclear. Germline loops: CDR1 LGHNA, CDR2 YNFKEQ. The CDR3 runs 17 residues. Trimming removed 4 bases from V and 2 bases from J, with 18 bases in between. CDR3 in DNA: TGTGCCAGCAGCCCAGGTAGTTCGGTATTGCCCTACAATGAGCAGTTCTTC. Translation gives CASSPGSSVLPYNEQFF.

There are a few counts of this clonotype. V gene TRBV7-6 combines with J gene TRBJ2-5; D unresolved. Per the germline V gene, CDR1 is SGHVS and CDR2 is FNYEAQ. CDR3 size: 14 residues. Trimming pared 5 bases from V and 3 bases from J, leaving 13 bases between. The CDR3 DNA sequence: TGTGCCAGCAGCCAAAGTACGGCCGAAGAGACCCAGTACTTC. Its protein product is CASSQSTAEETQYF.

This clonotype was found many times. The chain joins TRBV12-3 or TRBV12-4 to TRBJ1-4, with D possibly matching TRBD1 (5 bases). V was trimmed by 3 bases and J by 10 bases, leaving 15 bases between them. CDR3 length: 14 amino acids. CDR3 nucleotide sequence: TGTGCCAGCAGTTTGCATCAGGGTACGGGAAAACTGTTTTTT. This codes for CASSLHQGTGKLFF.

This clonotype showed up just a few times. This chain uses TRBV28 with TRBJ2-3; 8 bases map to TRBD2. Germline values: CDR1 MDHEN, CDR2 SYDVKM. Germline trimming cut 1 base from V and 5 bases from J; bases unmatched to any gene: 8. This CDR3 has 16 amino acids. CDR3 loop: CASSLSAAGGKDTQYF. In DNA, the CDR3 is TGTGCCAGCAGTTTATCGGCGGCGGGAGGAAAAGATACGCAGTATTTT.

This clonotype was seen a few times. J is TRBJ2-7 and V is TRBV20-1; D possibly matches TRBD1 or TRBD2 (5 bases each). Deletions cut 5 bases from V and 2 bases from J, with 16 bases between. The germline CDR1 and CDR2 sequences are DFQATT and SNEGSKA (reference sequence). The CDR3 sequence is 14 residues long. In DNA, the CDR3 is TGCAGTGCTGCCGGGACGGTGAGTACCTACGAGCAGTACTTC. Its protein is CSAAGTVSTYEQYF.

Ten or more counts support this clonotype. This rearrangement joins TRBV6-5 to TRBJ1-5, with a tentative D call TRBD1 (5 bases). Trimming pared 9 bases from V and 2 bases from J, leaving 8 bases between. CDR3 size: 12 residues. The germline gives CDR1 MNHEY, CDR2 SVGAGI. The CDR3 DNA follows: TGTGCCAGTGGGACCGGCAATCAGCCCCAGCATTTT. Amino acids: CASGTGNQPQHF.

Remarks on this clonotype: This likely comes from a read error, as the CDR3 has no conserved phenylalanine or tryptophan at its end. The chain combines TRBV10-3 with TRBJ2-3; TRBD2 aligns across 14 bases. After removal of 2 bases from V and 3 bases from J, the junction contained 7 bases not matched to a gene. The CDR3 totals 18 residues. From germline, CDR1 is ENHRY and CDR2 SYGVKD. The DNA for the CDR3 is TGTGCCATCAGTGAGGCCTGGACTAGCGGGGGGCCGACAGATACGCAGTATTAT. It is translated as CAISEAWTSGGPTDTQYY.

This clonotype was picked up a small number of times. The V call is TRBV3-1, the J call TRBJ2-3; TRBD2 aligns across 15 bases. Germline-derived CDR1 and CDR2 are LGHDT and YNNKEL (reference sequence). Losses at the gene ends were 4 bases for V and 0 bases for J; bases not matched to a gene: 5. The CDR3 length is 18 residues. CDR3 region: CASSPGTSGGTSTDTQYF. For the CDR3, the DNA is TGTGCCAGCAGCCCCGGGACTAGCGGGGGGACTAGCACAGATACGCAGTATTTT.